A selection of T cell receptor beta chains follows, all from one sample in a study of T cells in Graves' hyperthyroidism and ophthalmopathy. TCRdb itself ran the multiplex PCR reads through MiXCR, one entry per CDR3 protein. The sample lists roughly 380,000 distinct CDR3 sequences, roughly 13% occurring once. The sequenced material came from blood. Source of these receptors: a woman in her sixties or seventies with Graves' hyperthyroidism. Each CDR3 is given with its conserved first and last residue. D genes are given only for firm matches. Clone size, where shown, is once, few, many, or a class for clones that have expanded.

>-|TRBV6-1|TRBJ2-7|-
TGTGCCAGCAGTGCCTATCTCTCCTACGAGCAGTACTTC
CASSAYLSYEQYF
>-|TRBV13|TRBJ1-1|many
TGTGCCAGCAGCTTACGTCTCGGGGCTCCGGGGGCTTTCTTT
CASSLRLGAPGAFF
>TRBD2|TRBV4-1|TRBJ2-5|-
TGCGCCAGCAGCCAAGCTTCTGGCGGGAGGGCCCGAGGGACCCAGTACTTC
CASSQASGGRARGTQYF
>TRBD1|TRBV20-1|TRBJ1-1|many
TGCAGTGCTAGACTTGACAGGGGGCTAACTGAAGCTTTCTTT
CSARLDRGLTEAFF
>-|TRBV2|TRBJ2-7|many
TGTGCCAGCCGAATCGGCGGGACAAGCTACGAGCAGTACTTC
CASRIGGTSYEQYF
>TRBD2|TRBV11-2|TRBJ2-1|-
TGTGCCAGCAGTTACTCAAGCGGACTAGCGGGTTCCTACAATGAGCAGTTCTTC
CASSYSSGLAGSYNEQFF
>TRBD1|TRBV6-1|TRBJ1-1|many
TGTGCCAGCGGGGCACGGGGGACAGGGGGAAACCTGAACACTGAAGCTTTCTTT
CASGARGTGGNLNTEAFF
>-|TRBV18|TRBJ2-1|many
TGTGCCAGCTCACCATTCGGGAGCTCCTACAATGAGCAGTTCTTC
CASSPFGSSYNEQFF
>-|TRBV18|TRBJ2-7|many
TGTGCCAGCAGCCCCCGGGGACCCTACGAGCAGTACTTC
CASSPRGPYEQYF
>-|TRBV12-3/TRBV12-4|TRBJ1-1|many
TGTGCCAGCACCAATGGGGGCCATGAAGCTTTCTTT
CASTNGGHEAFF
>-|TRBV13|TRBJ1-4|few
TGTGCCAGCAGCTCCGGGGTACACAATGAAAAACTGTTTTTT
CASSSGVHNEKLFF
>TRBD2|TRBV18|TRBJ2-7|many
TGTGCCAGCTCACCGGGACTAGCGAATTCCTACGAGCAGTACTTC
CASSPGLANSYEQYF
>-|TRBV12-3/TRBV12-4|TRBJ2-1|many
TGTGCCAGCAGTGGGGGTCCCCATTGGAGCTCCTACAATGAGCAGTTCTTC
CASSGGPHWSSYNEQFF
>TRBD1|TRBV12-3/TRBV12-4|TRBJ1-1|many
TGTGCCAGCAGTTTACGGACAGGGTTCTTTGAAGCTTTCTTT
CASSLRTGFFEAFF
>TRBD2|TRBV6-1|TRBJ2-3|-
TGTGCCAGCTCCCGAGCGGGAGGAGGGGATACGCAGTATTTT
CASSRAGGGDTQYF
>-|TRBV11-2|TRBJ2-7|many
TGTGCCAGCAGCGGTTTGCGACACCGCTCCTACGAGCAGTACTTC
CASSGLRHRSYEQYF
>-|TRBV11-2|TRBJ1-3|many
TGTGCCAGCAGCTCCCACGACAGCGACTCTGGAAACACCATATATTTT
CASSSHDSDSGNTIYF
>TRBD2|TRBV7-3|TRBJ2-1|many
TGTGCCAGCAGCGCAACTAGCGACGCACCCTACAATGAGCAGTTCTTC
CASSATSDAPYNEQFF
>-|TRBV7-3|TRBJ2-3|many
TGTGCCAGCAGCCCGCCGGGCGGGACAGATACGCAGTATTTT
CASSPPGGTDTQYF
>-|TRBV18|TRBJ2-2|many
TGTGCCAGCTCACCACTCACAGACACCGGGGAGCTGTTTTTT
CASSPLTDTGELFF
>TRBD2|TRBV2|TRBJ2-1|many
TGTGCCAGCAGTCGGACTAGCGGGACGGGGAATGAGCAGTTCTTC
CASSRTSGTGNEQFF
>-|TRBV20-1|TRBJ2-7|many
TGCAGTGCCCCCCTTTCGGGTCGCGAGCAGTACTTC
CSAPLSGREQYF
>-|TRBV28|TRBJ1-6|-
TGTGCCAGCAGCCCCCCTCGACAGAGCTCCTATAATTCACCCCTCCACTTT
CASSPPRQSSYNSPLHF
>TRBD1|TRBV20-1|TRBJ1-2|many
TGCAGTGCCTGGGACAGGGGGGGTTATGGCTACACCTTC
CSAWDRGGYGYTF
>TRBD2|TRBV5-1|TRBJ2-1|many
TGCGCCAGCAGCTTAAGGACTAGCGGGAGGGGGAATGAGCAGTTCTTC
CASSLRTSGRGNEQFF
>-|TRBV28|TRBJ2-2|many
TGTGCCAGCAGTTCGCCCGGGACATCCCTGCTGTTTTTT
CASSSPGTSLLFF
>-|TRBV5-1|TRBJ1-6|many
TGCGCCAGCAGCCCACCGACAGAGTATAATTCACCCCTCCACTTT
CASSPPTEYNSPLHF
>-|TRBV11-2|TRBJ1-2|many
TGTGCCAGCAGCCTCGGGTCTGGCTACACCTTC
CASSLGSGYTF
>-|TRBV6-1|TRBJ2-2|many
TGTGCCAGCATAAGATACGCGGGAAACACCGGGGAGCTGTTTTTT
CASIRYAGNTGELFF
>TRBD1|TRBV13|TRBJ1-2|many
TGTGCCAGCAGCAGCTTGGGACAGTATGGCTACACCTTC
CASSSLGQYGYTF
>-|TRBV27|TRBJ2-1|many
TGTGCCAGCAGTTTATCAGGGGAGGAGCAGTTCTTC
CASSLSGEEQFF
>-|TRBV14|TRBJ2-5|-
TGTGCCAGCAGCCCAGGGCGGTGGACCCAGTACTTC
CASSPGRWTQYF
>-|TRBV12-3/TRBV12-4|TRBJ1-6|many
TGTGCCAGCAGCCGAGATCCACCGGGGAACAACCTCCACTTT
CASSRDPPGNNLHF
>TRBD2|TRBV6-1|TRBJ2-1|many
TGTGCCATTCAGCGGGGCTCCTACAATGAGCAGTTCTTC
CAIQRGSYNEQFF
>-|TRBV12-3/TRBV12-4|TRBJ1-2|many
TGTGCCAGCAGCCAGCGGCACTTGCAGGGCTACACCTTC
CASSQRHLQGYTF
>TRBD2|TRBV12-3/TRBV12-4|TRBJ2-5|few
TGTGCCGGCAGTTTCGGACTAGCGGGAGGGCCCTCAGAGACCCAGTACTTC
CAGSFGLAGGPSETQYF
>-|TRBV18|TRBJ2-7|many
TGTGCCAGCTCACCACCAGCAGGGGCTACTTACGAGCAGTACTTC
CASSPPAGATYEQYF
>-|TRBV3-1|TRBJ1-2|few
TGTGCCAGCAGCCCATCGTCAGGGGCCTATGGCTACACCTTC
CASSPSSGAYGYTF
>-|TRBV7-9|TRBJ1-3|-
TGTGCCAGCAGCTTAAGGGGGGACTCTGGAAACACCATATATTTT
CASSLRGDSGNTIYF
>-|TRBV24-1|TRBJ1-1|many
TGTGCCACCAGCCCCAGCGGCGGGAACACTGAAGCTTTCTTT
CATSPSGGNTEAFF
>-|TRBV28|TRBJ1-6|many
TGTGCCAGCAGTCCCCCCCGCGGGAGGGCAAATAATTCACCCCTCCACTTT
CASSPPRGRANNSPLHF
>-|TRBV2|TRBJ2-2|many
TGTGCCAGCAACACGGACATCACCGGGGAGCTGTTTTTT
CASNTDITGELFF
>-|TRBV2|TRBJ2-7|many
TGTGCCAGCAGTTCTTCCCCCCACGGAGTCTACGAGCAGTACTTC
CASSSSPHGVYEQYF
>TRBD2|TRBV19|TRBJ2-7|many
TGTGCCAGTAGCCCCTCCCCCGGGACTAGCGGCTACGAGCAGTACTTC
CASSPSPGTSGYEQYF
>TRBD2|TRBV2|TRBJ2-3|many
TGTGCCAGCAGGGCGGGAGGGGGAACAGATACGCAGTATTTT
CASRAGGGTDTQYF
>-|TRBV7-3|TRBJ2-6|many
TGTGCCAGCAGCCCAGGGAGTGGGGCCAACGTCCTGACTTTC
CASSPGSGANVLTF
>-|TRBV15|TRBJ2-7|few
TGTGCCACCAGCAGAGATTCAGGGTTCTCCTACGAGCAGTACTTC
CATSRDSGFSYEQYF
>-|TRBV6-1|TRBJ2-3|many
TGTGCCAGCAGTTACGAGGACGAAGGGCAGTATTTT
CASSYEDEGQYF
>TRBD2|TRBV7-8|TRBJ2-1|-
TGTGCCAGCAGCTTAGTAGCGGGAGGAATACCCAATGAGCAGTTCTTC
CASSLVAGGIPNEQFF
>-|TRBV7-2|TRBJ2-2|many
TGTGCCAGCAGCTTAGGGACAGCCCTCGCCGGGGAGCTGTTTTTT
CASSLGTALAGELFF
>TRBD1|TRBV4-2|TRBJ2-7|few
TGTGCCAGCAGCCAAGCACCGGGACAGGACTCCTACGAGCAGTACTTC
CASSQAPGQDSYEQYF
>-|TRBV28|TRBJ2-3|-
TGTGCCAGCAGTTTGTCGTTCCAACCAGATACGCAGTATTTT
CASSLSFQPDTQYF
>-|TRBV4-1|TRBJ2-7|-
TGCGCCAGCAGCCAAGTCGGGCTGCGTGGCGAGCAGTACTTC
CASSQVGLRGEQYF
>-|TRBV7-9|TRBJ2-7|many
TGTGCCAGCAGCACAAGTAGGGGGAGGGTCTACGAGCAGTACTTC
CASSTSRGRVYEQYF
>TRBD1|TRBV6-1|TRBJ1-1|many
TGTGCCAGCAGTGAAGCCGTTCGGGACAGGGGTGAAGCTTTCTTT
CASSEAVRDRGEAFF
>TRBD1|TRBV12-3/TRBV12-4|TRBJ1-2|few
TGTGCCAGCAGCGGGACAGGGGGCGCCTATGGCTACACCTTC
CASSGTGGAYGYTF
>-|TRBV11-2|TRBJ2-7|many
TGTGCCAGCAGCTTAGGCGAGCGGTACGAGCAGTACTTC
CASSLGERYEQYF
>TRBD1|TRBV18|TRBJ2-2|many
TGTGCCAGCAGCGGACAGGGGAACACCGGGGAGCTGTTTTTT
CASSGQGNTGELFF